Here is one TCR beta chain with its context. Its specificity is not known. The sample comes from a study of T cells expressing NK-cell markers. Study observations and caveats: Roughly 1.0-7.0% of CD8+ T cells in more than 5 donors belonged to dominant NKG2C+ clonotypes. There were a handful of donors in whom these clonotypes also led the CD3+CD56-NKG2C+ fraction.

Reanalyzing the 5' RACE reads, TCRdb keeps one entry per CDR3 protein, without DNA. The sample table includes 500,000 to 700,000 distinct CDR3 sequences. The CDR3 runs to 15 residues. Germline V gives CDR1 DFQATT, CDR2 SNEGSKA (reference sequence). The sequence came from a man between 18 and 35 years old in good health. This chain joins TRBV20-1 and TRBJ2-2; absent DNA, TCRdb's TRBD2 call cannot be checked. Sequencing used blood T cells: a sorted CD56 or NKG2C T cell subset, CD4+ or CD8+ T cells, or bulk PBMC T cells (not recorded which). CDR3 in amino acids: CSARELAGQPGELFF.